The 21 T cell receptor beta chains below come from one sample, sequenced in a study of tumor-infiltrating lymphocytes in primary liver carcinoma. Germline DNA was also extracted, and blood RNA derived from unsorted whole blood. The authors made TCR beta cDNA from around 500 ng total RNA with a constant-region primer. ARM-PCR, slightly modified, supplied the TCR beta libraries through three nested multiplex PCR rounds. Amplification in the first two PCR rounds was performed using TRBV1-TRBV30 forward primers and a C-beta reverse primer for 10 cycles each. TCRdb processed the multiplex PCR reads anew with MiXCR; each CDR3 protein has one entry. The repertoire holds fewer than 400,000 distinct CDR3 sequences, with less than 75% as singletons. Sequencing input: peripheral blood. Receptors originate from a man aged 35-49 years with primary liver carcinoma and hepatitis B virus infection.

This clonotype was seen more than once but under ten times. CDR3 bases: TGTGCCAGCAGCTTGGGTTGGGATCAGCCCCAGCATTTT. It yields the protein CASSLGWDQPQHF. The chain joins TRBV5-5 to TRBJ1-5; unclear D gene. CDR1 and CDR2 from the germline V gene are SGHKS and YYEKEE (reference sequence). V lost 0 bases and J 5 bases, leaving 6 bases between the germline ends. The CDR3 is 13 residues long.

As concerns this clonotype: With a much larger clone just one base away, this may be a read error. Because the CDR3 is missing its conserved closing phenylalanine or tryptophan, this is likely a read error. The gene calls are TRBV29-1 and TRBJ1-1; weak D call: TRBD1 (6 bases). The CDR3 extends over 13 amino acids. Germline V gene sequence: CDR1 SQVTM, CDR2 ANQGSEA. V gave up 5 bases and J gave up 3 bases, with 13 bases separating them. CDR3 in DNA: TGCAGCGTTCGGACAGACACTTACACTGAAGCTTTCCTT. This gives the protein CSVRTDTYTEAFL.

As to this clonotype: The junction does not match germline at one end; this may be a read error. The V gene is TRBV6-1, the J gene TRBJ2-7; possible D gene TRBD1, 5 bases. The CDR3 has 15 amino acids. Germline CDR1 is MNHNS and CDR2 is SASEGT. For the CDR3, the DNA is TGTGCCAGCAGTGAAGATGGGGCGAACTTTTACGGGCAGTACTTC. Protein: CASSEDGANFYGQYF.

Concerning this clonotype itself: Just one base apart from a much larger clone, this may be a read error. The CDR3 end shows no conserved phenylalanine or tryptophan, and so a read error is likely. J is TRBJ1-5 and V is TRBV12-3 or TRBV12-4; 8 bases align to TRBD1. Losses at the gene ends were 6 bases for V and 5 bases for J; bases not matched to a gene: 3. The CDR3 sequence is 13 residues long. CDR3: CASSQGAYQPQHL. The DNA for the CDR3 is TGTGCCAGCAGCCAGGGGGCCTATCAGCCCCAGCATCTT.

Worth noting for this clonotype: Because the CDR3 is missing its conserved closing phenylalanine or tryptophan, this is likely a read error. The chain recombines TRBV7-9 with TRBJ2-7, with D unclear. The CDR3 contains 14 residues. Per germline, CDR1 SEHNR and CDR2 FQNEAQ (reference sequence). V shed 1 base and J shed 3 bases, with 10 bases lying between them. The CDR3 protein is CASSLGSTNYEQYL. CDR3 DNA: TGTGCCAGCAGCTTAGGCAGCACAAACTACGAGCAGTACTTA.

With respect to this clonotype: Its ends do not fully match the called genes, so a read error is possible. The rearrangement links TRBV6-5 to TRBJ1-1; no definite D call. The CDR3 consists of 13 residues. Germline-derived CDR1 and CDR2 are MNHEY and SVGAGI. CDR3 sequence reads: CASSYVQNTEASF. DNA of the CDR3: TGTGCCAGCAGTTACGTCCAGAACACTGAAGCTTCCTTT.

This chain links TRBV5-1 with TRBJ1-2; D remains ambiguous. V was clipped by 0 bases and J by 4 bases, with 10 bases between them. The CDR3 contains 14 residues. Germline lookup yields CDR1 SGHRS and CDR2 YFSETQ. The CDR3 reads CASSLGTDSYGYTF. CDR3 in DNA: TGCGCCAGCAGCTTGGGGACTGATTCCTATGGCTACACCTTC.

This clonotype was seen a few times. The chain uses TRBV5-6 and TRBJ2-7, with D perhaps given as TRBD1 or TRBD2 (5 bases each). V was pared by 7 bases and J by 5 bases, with 13 bases between. The CDR3 extends over 12 amino acids. Germline V gene data show CDR1 as SGHDT and CDR2 as YYEEEE. CDR3 in amino acids: CASRRDANEQYF. As DNA, the CDR3 is TGTGCCAGCCGACGGGACGCCAACGAGCAGTACTTC.

This clonotype was counted between two and nine times. The DNA for the CDR3 is TGCGCCAGCAGCCAAGCGTCAGGGGGCGGCTATGGCTACACCTTC. It is translated as CASSQASGGGYGYTF. The V call is TRBV4-3, the J call TRBJ1-2, with TRBD1 matching 8 bases. The CDR3 totals 15 residues. The germline gives CDR1 LGHNA, CDR2 YSLEER. J lost 4 bases, V lost 1 base, and 5 bases had no gene match.

As concerns this clonotype: A much more abundant neighbour one base away suggests this may be a read error. V usage is TRBV10-3 and J usage is TRBJ2-7; D uncertain. From germline, CDR1 is ENHRY and CDR2 SYGVKD. CDR3 length equals 11 residues. The V end was cut by 4 bases, the J end by 6 bases, with 7 bases between. CDR3: CAISGSAEQYF. The CDR3 coding sequence is TGTGCCATCAGTGGGTCGGCCGAGCAGTACTTC.

In this sample, this clonotype turned up many times. The chain joins TRBV6-6 to TRBJ1-1; D not resolved. The CDR3 totals 14 residues. Germline V lookup: CDR1 MNHNY, CDR2 SVGAGI (reference sequence). Trimming took off 5 bases at V and 1 base at J, with 11 bases between the two ends. The CDR3 is CASSPRRENTEAFF. CDR3 nucleotide sequence: TGTGCCAGCAGTCCAAGGCGGGAGAACACTGAAGCTTTCTTT.

In regard to this clonotype: One junction end disagrees with the germline gene, perhaps due to a read error. The chain employs TRBV4-1 and TRBJ2-7; D possibly uses TRBD1 or TRBD2 (5 bases each). The CDR3 covers 15 residues. Per germline, CDR1 MGHRA and CDR2 YSYEKL. CDR3 bases: TGCGCTAGCAGCCAAGGTTCCGGGGCCCGCTACGAGCAGTACTTC. Its translation: CASSQGSGARYEQYF.

This clonotype was seen only once. This sequence may be a read error, since a much larger clone differs from it by one base. The chain is built from TRBV4-1 and TRBJ2-7, with D uncertain. This CDR3 region has 16 residues. Germline CDR1 MGHRA, CDR2 YSYEKL. V was trimmed by 4 bases and J by 0 bases, leaving 16 bases between them. The DNA for the CDR3 is TGCGCCAGCAGCCCATACGACCGGTCGAGCTCCTACGAGCAGTACTTC. Its translation: CASSPYDRSSSYEQYF.

V gene TRBV5-8 combines with J gene TRBJ2-7; D may match TRBD1 or TRBD2 (5 bases each). This CDR3 has 13 amino acids. Deletions cut 0 bases from V and 10 bases from J, with 14 bases between. Germline CDR1 and CDR2: SGHTS and YDEGEE. The CDR3 DNA follows: TGTGCCAGCAGCTTGGTGATGGGGACGGTTCAGTACTTC. Translating it yields CASSLVMGTVQYF. The full variable domain, with the rest looked up from reference TRBV5-8 and TRBJ2-7, is EAGVTQSPTHLIKTRGQQATLRCSPISGHTSVYWYQQALGLGLQFLLWYDEGEERNRGNFPPRFSGRQFPNYSSELNVNALELEDSALYLCASSLVMGTVQYFGPGTRLTVT.

This clonotype was detected many times. V gene TRBV12-3 or TRBV12-4 combines with J gene TRBJ1-3, with D uncertain. CDR3 length: 12 residues. Trimming shortened V by 8 bases and J by 3 bases, and 8 bases separated the two germline ends. CDR3 nucleotides: TGTGCCAGCGTAAGAGGTGGAAACACCATATATTTT. It translates to CASVRGGNTIYF.

As for this clonotype: No conserved phenylalanine or tryptophan is present at the end of the CDR3, so a read error is the likely explanation. The CDR3 loop is CASSLDRGVSGSAYEQYL. Here the CDR3 DNA reads TGTGCCAGCAGCTTAGACAGGGGGGTTAGCGGGAGTGCCTACGAGCAGTACTTA. The chain links TRBV7-8 to TRBJ2-7; weak D call: TRBD2 (9 bases). The V gene's germline CDR1 is SGHVS and CDR2 FQNEAQ. The V gene lost 1 base and the J gene lost 2 bases, with 21 bases spanning the gap. There are 18 residues in the CDR3.

Worth noting for this clonotype: A much larger clonotype is one base distant, so this may be a read error. The rearrangement links TRBV6-5 to TRBJ2-6, with 9 bases that match TRBD1. This CDR3 region has 16 residues. The germline V gene encodes CDR1 MNHEY and CDR2 SVGAGI. The CDR3 nucleotides are TGTGCCATCAGTTACTTACCCGGGACAGGGCCCAACGTCCTGACTTTC. Protein: CAISYLPGTGPNVLTF.

Details on this clonotype: A junction end diverges from the germline sequence, so it may reflect a read error. The chain is built from TRBV5-4 and TRBJ2-2, with D uncertain. The length of the CDR3 is 14 residues. Germline values: CDR1 SGHNT, CDR2 YYREEE (reference sequence). As DNA, the CDR3 is TGTGCCAGCAGCTTGGAATTACACACCGAGGAGCTGTTTTTT. Amino acid sequence: CASSLELHTEELFF.

Ten or more counts support this clonotype. The rearrangement joins TRBV6-1 to TRBJ2-1; D remains ambiguous. CDR3 size: 15 residues. Germline V lookup: CDR1 MNHNS, CDR2 SASEGT. Trimming removed 6 bases at V and 0 bases at J, with 12 bases between. CDR3 sequence reads: CASRTGPSSYNEQFF. The CDR3, as DNA: TGTGCCAGCAGGACGGGCCCGAGCTCCTACAATGAGCAGTTCTTC.

This clonotype has just a few counts. This may be a read error, as it is one base from a much larger clone. This sequence joins TRBV6-2 or TRBV6-3 and TRBJ2-7; 7 bases line up with TRBD1. CDR1 and CDR2 (germline): MNHEY, SVGEGT. This CDR3 has 16 amino acids. As DNA, the CDR3 is TGTGTCAGCAGTTACTCGACACAGGGGAATCGCTACGAGCAGTACTTC. This gives the protein CVSSYSTQGNRYEQYF.

This chain links TRBV5-1 with TRBJ2-2; the D call may be TRBD1 or TRBD2 (5 bases each). Germline V gene data show CDR1 as SGHRS and CDR2 as YFSETQ. This CDR3 region has 15 residues. Trimming took off 0 bases at V and 9 bases at J, with 15 bases between the two ends. The CDR3 protein is CASSLVQAGAWELFF. In nucleotides, the CDR3 is TGCGCCAGCAGCTTGGTACAGGCCGGGGCCTGGGAGCTGTTTTTT.